The source of this T cell receptor beta chain is a study of cytotoxic CD8 clonotypes in ibrutinib-treated CLL. The table came from immunoSEQ multiplex PCR; TCRdb's copy has only in-frame clones and leaves some out. The repertoire includes about 130,000 clones, about 85% of them detected once, and 3.3% sits in the top ten. With V trimmed by 5 bases and J by 4 bases, 11 bases remained unmatched. The germline gives CDR1 SGHAT, CDR2 FQDESV (reference sequence). The CDR3 loop spans 16 amino acids. The chain couples TRBV11-1 to TRBJ1-1, with 9 bases that match TRBD1. The sample here was PBMCs, taken after 24 months of ibrutinib treatment. The clonotype originates from a human donor with chronic lymphocytic leukemia. CDR3 amino acids: CASSAGQGLGSTEAFF. CDR3 DNA sequence: TGTGCCAGCAGCGCGGGACAGGGCCTGGGTAGCACTGAAGCTTTCTTT. Filled out from reference TRBV11-1 and TRBJ1-1, the complete variable domain reads EAEVAQSPRYKITEKSQAVAFWCDPISGHATLYWYRQILGQGPELLVQFQDESVVDDSQLPKDRFSAERLKGVDSTLKIQPAELGDSAMYLCASSAGQGLGSTEAFFGQGTRLTVV.